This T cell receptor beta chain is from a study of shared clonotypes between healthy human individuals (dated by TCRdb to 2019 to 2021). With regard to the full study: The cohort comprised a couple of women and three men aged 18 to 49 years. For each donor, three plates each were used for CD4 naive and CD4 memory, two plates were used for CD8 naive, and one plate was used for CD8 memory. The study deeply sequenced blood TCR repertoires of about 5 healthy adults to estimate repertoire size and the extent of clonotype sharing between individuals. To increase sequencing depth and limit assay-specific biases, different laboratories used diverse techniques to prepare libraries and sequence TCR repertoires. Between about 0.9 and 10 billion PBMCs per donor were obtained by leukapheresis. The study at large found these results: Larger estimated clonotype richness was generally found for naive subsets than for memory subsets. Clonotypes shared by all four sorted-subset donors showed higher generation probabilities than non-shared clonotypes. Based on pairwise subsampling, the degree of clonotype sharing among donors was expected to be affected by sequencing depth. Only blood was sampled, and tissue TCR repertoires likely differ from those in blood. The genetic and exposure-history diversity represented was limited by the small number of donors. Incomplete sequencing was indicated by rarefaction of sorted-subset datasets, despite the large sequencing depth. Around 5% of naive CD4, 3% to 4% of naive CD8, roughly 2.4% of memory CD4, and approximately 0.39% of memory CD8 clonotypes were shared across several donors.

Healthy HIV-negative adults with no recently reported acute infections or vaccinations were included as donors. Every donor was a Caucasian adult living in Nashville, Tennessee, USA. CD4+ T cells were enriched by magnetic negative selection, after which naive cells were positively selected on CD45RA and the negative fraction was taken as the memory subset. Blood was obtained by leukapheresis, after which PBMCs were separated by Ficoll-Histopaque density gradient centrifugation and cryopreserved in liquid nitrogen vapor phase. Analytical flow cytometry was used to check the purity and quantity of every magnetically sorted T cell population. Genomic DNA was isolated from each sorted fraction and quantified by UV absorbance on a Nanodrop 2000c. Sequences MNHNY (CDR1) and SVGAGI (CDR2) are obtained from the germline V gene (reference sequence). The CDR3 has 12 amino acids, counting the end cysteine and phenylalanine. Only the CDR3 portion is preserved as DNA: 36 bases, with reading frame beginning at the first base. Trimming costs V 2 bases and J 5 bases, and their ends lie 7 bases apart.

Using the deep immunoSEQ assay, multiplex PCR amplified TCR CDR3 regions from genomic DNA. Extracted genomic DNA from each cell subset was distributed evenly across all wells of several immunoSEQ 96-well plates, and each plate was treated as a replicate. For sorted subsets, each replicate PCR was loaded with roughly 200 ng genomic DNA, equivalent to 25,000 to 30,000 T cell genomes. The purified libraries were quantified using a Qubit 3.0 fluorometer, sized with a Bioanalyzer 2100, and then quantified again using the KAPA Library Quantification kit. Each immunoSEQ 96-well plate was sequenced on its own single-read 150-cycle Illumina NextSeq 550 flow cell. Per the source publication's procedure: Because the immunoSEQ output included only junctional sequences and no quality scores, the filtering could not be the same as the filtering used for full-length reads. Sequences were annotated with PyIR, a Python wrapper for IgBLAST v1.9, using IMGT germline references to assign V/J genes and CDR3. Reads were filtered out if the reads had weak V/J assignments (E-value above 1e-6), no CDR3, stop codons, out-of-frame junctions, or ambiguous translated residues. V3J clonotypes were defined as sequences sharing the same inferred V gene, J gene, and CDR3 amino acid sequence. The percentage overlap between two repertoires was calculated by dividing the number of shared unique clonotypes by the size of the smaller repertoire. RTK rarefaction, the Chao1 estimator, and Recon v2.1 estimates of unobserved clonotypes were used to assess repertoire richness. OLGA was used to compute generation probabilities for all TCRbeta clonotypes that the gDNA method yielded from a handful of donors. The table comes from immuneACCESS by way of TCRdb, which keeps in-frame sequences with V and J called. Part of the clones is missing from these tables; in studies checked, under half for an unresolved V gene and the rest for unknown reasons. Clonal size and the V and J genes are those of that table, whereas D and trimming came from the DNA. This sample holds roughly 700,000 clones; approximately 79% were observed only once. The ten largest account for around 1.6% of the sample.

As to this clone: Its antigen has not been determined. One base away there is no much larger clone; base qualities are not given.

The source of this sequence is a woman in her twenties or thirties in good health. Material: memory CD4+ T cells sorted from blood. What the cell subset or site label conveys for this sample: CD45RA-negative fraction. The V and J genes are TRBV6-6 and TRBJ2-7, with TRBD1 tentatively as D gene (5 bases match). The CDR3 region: CASSYEGDEQYF. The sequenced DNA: TGTGCCAGCAGTTACGAAGGGGACGAGCAGTACTTC.